This note documents a single TCR beta chain sequence. Its cognate antigen is unknown. The data are from a study of T cell responses to AZD1222 COVID-19 vaccine. Findings and caveats of the study: Once two AZD1222 doses were given, Spike-specific TCR breadth and depth went up. Repertoires were obtained only post-peak T cell response.

Assay: immunoSEQ multiplex PCR; the TCRdb copy retains only in-frame clones and omits some. The data contain about 150,000 clones, 90% of them singletons. The CDR3 totals 16 residues. Trimming took off 4 bases at V and 0 bases at J, with 15 bases between the two ends. Germline CDR1 is LNHDA and CDR2 is SQIVND (reference sequence). This sequence was found in an adult who received the AZD1222 COVID-19 vaccine. This chain connects TRBV19 to TRBJ1-1, with D perhaps TRBD1 (5 bases). The sample was peripheral blood, taken 28 days after the second AZD1222 dose. The CDR3 coding sequence is TGTGCCAGTAGTAGAGGGGCGGTTATGATGAACACTGAAGCTTTCTTT. Its protein product is CASSRGAVMMNTEAFF. Full variable domain (outside the CDR3, taken from reference TRBV19 and TRBJ1-1): DGGITQSPKYLFRKEGQNVTLSCEQNLNHDAMYWYRQDPGQGLRLIYYSQIVNDFQKGDIAEGYSVSREKKESFPLTVTSAQKNPTAFYLCASSRGAVMMNTEAFFGQGTRLTVV.